A single sample gave rise to the 16 T cell receptor beta chains below, sequenced in a study of blood T cell repertoires in COVID-19. Libraries were prepared by immunoSEQ multiplex PCR; TCRdb keeps only in-frame clonotypes and omits some of them. The data contain about 98,000 clones, approximately 84% of them singletons. Material: peripheral blood. These receptors were taken from a woman older than 75 with acute or convalescent COVID-19.

The chain employs TRBV19 and TRBJ1-2, with TRBD1 matching over 12 bases. The CDR3 has 15 residues. J lost 6 bases, V lost 7 bases, and 9 bases had no gene match. Looked up from germline, CDR1 is LNHDA and CDR2 is SQIVND (reference sequence). The CDR3 is CASNPPGQGAHGYTF. CDR3 nucleotide sequence: TGTGCCAGTAATCCGCCGGGACAGGGGGCGCATGGCTACACCTTC.

The V call is TRBV3-1 (or the pseudogene TRBV3-2), the J call TRBJ2-3; 9 bases agree with TRBD1. V lost 1 base to trimming and J lost 5 bases; unmatched junction nucleotides: 10. Germline assignment: CDR1 LGHDT and CDR2 YNNKEL (reference sequence). The length of the CDR3 is 17 residues. The CDR3 DNA reads as TGTGCCAGCAGCCAAGCGAACCCGGGACAGGGACAAGATACGCAGTATTTT. Its translation: CASSQANPGQGQDTQYF.

The V gene is TRBV7-3, the J gene TRBJ2-5; 10 positions agree with TRBD1. Trimming cost V 8 bases and J 3 bases; bases outside gene matches: 6. CDR3 length: 14 residues. Germline assignment: CDR1 SGHTA and CDR2 FQGTGA. As DNA, the CDR3 is TGTGCCAGCCGACGGGGACAGGGGAAAGAGACCCAGTACTTC. Translation: CASRRGQGKETQYF.

V is TRBV6-5 and J is TRBJ1-4; 9 nucleotides align to TRBD1. Germline CDR1 MNHEY, CDR2 SVGAGI. With 6 bases clipped from V and 3 bases from J, the junction kept 2 bases outside the gene matches. The CDR3 loop spans 14 amino acids. CDR3 sequence: CASRQGAANEKLFF. In DNA, the CDR3 is TGTGCCAGCAGACAGGGGGCAGCTAATGAAAAACTGTTTTTT.

V and J are TRBV11-2 and TRBJ2-6; TRBD1 aligns across 7 bases. The germline gives CDR1 SGHAT, CDR2 FQNNGV. The CDR3 has 14 residues. V lost 5 bases, J lost 2 bases, and 0 bases stayed unmatched. CDR3 coding DNA: TGTGCCAGCAGCGGGACAGCTGGGGCCAACGTCCTGACTTTC. Translation: CASSGTAGANVLTF.

This chain connects TRBV7-9 to TRBJ1-2; D is ambiguous. The germline V and J ends were trimmed by 3 bases and 8 bases, with 10 bases remaining between them. CDR1 and CDR2 (germline): SEHNR, FQNEAQ (reference sequence). CDR3 length: 12 amino acids. The CDR3 bases are TGTGCCAGCAGCTTTGTGGGCCTCGGCTACACCTTC. Its protein is CASSFVGLGYTF.

V gene TRBV5-1 combines with J gene TRBJ1-2; tentative D call: TRBD1 (5 bases). This CDR3 has 13 amino acids. Germline CDR1 reads SGHRS; CDR2 reads YFSETQ. V lost 5 bases, J lost 6 bases, and 14 bases lay in between. The CDR3 here is CASRPGQGDGYTF. CDR3 nucleotide sequence: TGCGCCAGCAGACCAGGACAAGGGGATGGCTACACCTTC.

CDR3 in DNA: TGTGCCAGCAGCCAAGGGGGGCTTGACTATGGCTACACCTTC. Translating gives CASSQGGLDYGYTF. V is TRBV3-1 (or the pseudogene TRBV3-2) and J is TRBJ1-2, with D possibly TRBD1 on 6 matching bases. Deletions cut 1 base from V and 3 bases from J, with 9 bases between. This CDR3 is built from 14 residues. CDR1 is LGHDT, CDR2 YNNKEL, per germline (reference sequence).

The rearrangement links TRBV6-2 or TRBV6-3 to TRBJ2-3, with TRBD2 matching 14 bases. Looked up from germline, CDR1 is MNHEY and CDR2 is SVGEGT. The CDR3 has 19 residues. V lost 6 bases and J lost 0; bases outside the gene matches: 11. In DNA, the CDR3 is TGTGCCAGCAGCCCCGCGGGACTAGCGGGAGACCCAAGCACAGATACGCAGTATTTT. Amino acid sequence: CASSPAGLAGDPSTDTQYF.

CDR3 nucleotide sequence: TGTGCCAGCAGCCCCCCAGGACTAGCGCTCAATGAGCAGTTCTTC. Protein sequence: CASSPPGLALNEQFF. The rearrangement uses TRBV3-1 (or the pseudogene TRBV3-2) and TRBJ2-1; 9 nucleotides line up with TRBD2. CDR3 size: 15 residues. Germline CDR1 is LGHDT and CDR2 is YNNKEL (reference sequence). V was pared by 4 bases and J by 6 bases, with 7 bases of the junction left unmatched.

This CDR3 is CASSNPGTGDSPLHF. Written as DNA, the CDR3 is TGTGCCAGTAGTAATCCCGGGACAGGGGATTCACCCCTCCACTTT. This sequence joins TRBV19 and TRBJ1-6; 10 nucleotides align to TRBD1. Unmatched junction bases numbered 5, after V lost 4 bases and J lost 8 bases. Germline V CDR1 and CDR2: LNHDA, SQIVND (reference sequence). The CDR3 spans 15 residues.

The rearrangement links TRBV5-1 to TRBJ2-7, with D tentatively TRBD1 (6 bases). Trimming removed 0 bases at V and 3 bases at J, with 13 bases between. The CDR3 consists of 15 residues. Germline V gene sequence: CDR1 SGHRS, CDR2 YFSETQ. As DNA, the CDR3 is TGCGCCAGCAGCTTGGCCCCAGGACAGCTCTACGAGCAGTACTTC. As protein: CASSLAPGQLYEQYF.

This chain links TRBV28 with TRBJ2-1; tentatively, D is TRBD2 (6 bases). CDR1 MDHEN and CDR2 SYDVKM come from the germline V gene. The CDR3 is 14 residues long. V was trimmed by 7 bases and J by 4 bases, leaving 14 bases between them. The CDR3: CASKPGLNYNEQFF. The CDR3 nucleotides read TGTGCCAGCAAGCCGGGACTTAATTACAATGAGCAGTTCTTC.

This clone was seen a few times. The CDR3 is CASSLNRGRDTEAFF. The CDR3 coding sequence is TGTGCCAGCAGTTTAAACAGGGGCCGGGACACTGAAGCTTTCTTT. The rearrangement joins TRBV28 to TRBJ1-1; TRBD1 agrees at 7 bases. V shed 2 bases, J shed 3 bases, and the junction held 6 bases outside the gene matches. Germline assignment: CDR1 MDHEN and CDR2 SYDVKM. The CDR3 is made up of 15 amino acids.

The chain carries TRBV4-1 and TRBJ2-3; a weak D match, TRBD2 (7 bases). In germline, CDR1 is MGHRA, CDR2 YSYEKL. Trimming took 0 bases from V and 4 from J, leaving 8 bases between them. CDR3 length: 14 amino acids. Here the CDR3 reads CASSQEGGADTQYF. CDR3 bases: TGCGCCAGCAGCCAAGAAGGGGGGGCAGATACGCAGTATTTT.

About this clone itself: The CDR3 ends on some other residue instead of the conserved phenylalanine or tryptophan, so this is likely a read error. The rearrangement joins TRBV2 to TRBJ1-2, with unresolved D. V was trimmed by 1 base and J by 8 bases, leaving 14 bases between them. The CDR3 length is 14 residues. CDR1 and CDR2 from the germline V gene are SNHLY and FYNNEI. CDR3 sequence reads: CASSEERFGRGYTL. Written as DNA, the CDR3 is TGTGCCAGCAGTGAAGAACGATTTGGAAGGGGCTACACCCTC.